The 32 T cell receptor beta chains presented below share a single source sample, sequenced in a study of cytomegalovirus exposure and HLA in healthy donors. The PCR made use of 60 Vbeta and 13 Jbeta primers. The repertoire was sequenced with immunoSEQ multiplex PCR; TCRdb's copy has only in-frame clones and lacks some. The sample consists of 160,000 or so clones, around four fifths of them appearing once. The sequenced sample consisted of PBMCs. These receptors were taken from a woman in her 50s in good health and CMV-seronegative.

The CDR3 region is CASSLTYQSGINTGELFF. DNA of the CDR3: TGTGCCAGCAGCTTAACGTATCAGAGCGGGATTAACACCGGGGAGCTGTTTTTT. The chain has TRBV7-3 and TRBJ2-2; 7 positions agree with TRBD2. V was clipped by 0 bases and J by 2 bases; unmatched bases: 9. Germline-derived CDR1 and CDR2 are SGHTA and FQGTGA. This CDR3 contains 18 residues.

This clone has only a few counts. CDR3 in amino acids: CASRRGGLYNEQFF. CDR3 coding DNA: TGTGCCAGCAGGAGAGGAGGCCTCTACAATGAGCAGTTCTTC. The V call is TRBV2, the J call TRBJ2-1; D possibly corresponds to TRBD2 (5 bases). The CDR3 contains 14 residues. Germline CDR1 reads SNHLY; CDR2 reads FYNNEI. V was trimmed by 6 bases and J by 3 bases, leaving 12 bases between them.

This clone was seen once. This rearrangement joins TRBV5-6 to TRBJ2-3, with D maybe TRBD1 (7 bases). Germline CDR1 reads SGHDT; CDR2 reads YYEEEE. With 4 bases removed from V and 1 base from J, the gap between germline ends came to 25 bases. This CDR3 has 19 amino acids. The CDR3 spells CASSQPVIRGDIGTDTQYF. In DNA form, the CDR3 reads TGTGCCAGCAGCCAACCAGTTATCAGGGGGGATATTGGCACAGATACGCAGTATTTT.

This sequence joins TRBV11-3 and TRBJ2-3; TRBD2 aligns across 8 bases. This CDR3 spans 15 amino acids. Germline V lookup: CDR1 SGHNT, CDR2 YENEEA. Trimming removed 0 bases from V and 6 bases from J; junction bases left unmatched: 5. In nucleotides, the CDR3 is TGTGCCAGCAGCTTAGACGGGGGGGCCGGGGATACGCAGTATTTT. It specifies CASSLDGGAGDTQYF.

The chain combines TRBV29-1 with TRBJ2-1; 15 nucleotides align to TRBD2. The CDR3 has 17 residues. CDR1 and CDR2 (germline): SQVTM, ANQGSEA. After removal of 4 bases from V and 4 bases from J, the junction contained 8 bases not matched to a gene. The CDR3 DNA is TGCAGCGTTGGGACTAGCGGGGGGGACAACTATTACAATGAGCAGTTCTTC. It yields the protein CSVGTSGGDNYYNEQFF.

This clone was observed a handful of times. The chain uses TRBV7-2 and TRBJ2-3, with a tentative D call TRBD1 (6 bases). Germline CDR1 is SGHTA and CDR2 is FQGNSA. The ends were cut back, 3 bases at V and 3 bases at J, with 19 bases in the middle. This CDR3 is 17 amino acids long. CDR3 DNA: TGTGCCAGCAGCTTTACATACCGGACAGCTGGTACAGATACGCAGTATTTT. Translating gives CASSFTYRTAGTDTQYF.

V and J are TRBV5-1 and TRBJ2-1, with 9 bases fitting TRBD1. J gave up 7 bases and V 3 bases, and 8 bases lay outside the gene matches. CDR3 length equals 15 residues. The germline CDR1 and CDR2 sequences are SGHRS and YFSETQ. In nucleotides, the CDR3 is TGCGCCAGCAGCTCGACACAGGGGGCAAGAAATGAGCAGTTCTTC. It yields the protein CASSSTQGARNEQFF.

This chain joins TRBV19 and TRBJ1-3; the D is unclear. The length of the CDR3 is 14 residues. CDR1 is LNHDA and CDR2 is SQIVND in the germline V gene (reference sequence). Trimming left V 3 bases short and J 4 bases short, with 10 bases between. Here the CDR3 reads CASSISAEGNTIYF. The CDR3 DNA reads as TGTGCCAGTAGTATCTCGGCGGAAGGAAACACCATATATTTT.

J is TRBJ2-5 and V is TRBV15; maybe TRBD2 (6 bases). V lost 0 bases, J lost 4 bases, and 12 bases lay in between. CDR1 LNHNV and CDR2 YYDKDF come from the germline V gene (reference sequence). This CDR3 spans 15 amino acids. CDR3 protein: CATSREGAGGETQYF. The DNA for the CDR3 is TGTGCCACCAGCAGAGAGGGTGCCGGGGGAGAGACCCAGTACTTC.

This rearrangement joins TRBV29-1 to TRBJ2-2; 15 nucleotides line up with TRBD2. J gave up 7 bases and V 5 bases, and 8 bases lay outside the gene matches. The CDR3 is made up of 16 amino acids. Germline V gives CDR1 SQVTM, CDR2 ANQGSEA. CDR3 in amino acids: CSVNGLAGGHGGELFF. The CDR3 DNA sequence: TGCAGCGTTAACGGACTAGCGGGGGGGCACGGCGGGGAGCTGTTTTTT.

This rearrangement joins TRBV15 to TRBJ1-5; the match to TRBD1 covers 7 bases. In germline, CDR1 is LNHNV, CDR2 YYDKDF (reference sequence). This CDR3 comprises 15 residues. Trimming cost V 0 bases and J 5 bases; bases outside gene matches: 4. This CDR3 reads CATSRDWGQHQPQHF. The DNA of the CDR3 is TGTGCCACCAGCAGAGATTGGGGACAGCATCAGCCCCAGCATTTT.

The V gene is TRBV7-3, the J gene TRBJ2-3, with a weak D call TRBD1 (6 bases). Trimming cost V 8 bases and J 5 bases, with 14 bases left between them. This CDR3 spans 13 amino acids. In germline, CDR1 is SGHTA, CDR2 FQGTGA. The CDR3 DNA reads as TGTGCCAGCTCGGCTGGGGGCGGAGATACGCAGTATTTT. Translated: CASSAGGGDTQYF.

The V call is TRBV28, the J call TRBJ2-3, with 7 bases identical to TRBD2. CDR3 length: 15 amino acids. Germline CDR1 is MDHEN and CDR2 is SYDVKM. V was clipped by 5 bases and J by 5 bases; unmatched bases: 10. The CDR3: CASSTSGSGGDTQYF. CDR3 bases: TGTGCCAGCAGTACTTCAGGGTCGGGGGGAGATACGCAGTATTTT.

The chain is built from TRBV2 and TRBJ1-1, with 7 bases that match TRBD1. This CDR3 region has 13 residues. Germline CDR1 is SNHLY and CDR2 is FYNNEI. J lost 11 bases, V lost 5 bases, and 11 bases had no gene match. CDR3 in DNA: TGTGCCAGCAGTCAGACAGGGTTGGTTAGGGCTTTCTTT. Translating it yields CASSQTGLVRAFF.

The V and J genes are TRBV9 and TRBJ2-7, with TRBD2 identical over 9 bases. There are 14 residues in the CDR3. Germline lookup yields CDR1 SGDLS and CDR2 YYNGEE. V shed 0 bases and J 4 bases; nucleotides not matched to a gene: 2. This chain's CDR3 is CASSVDLAGYEQYF. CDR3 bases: TGTGCCAGCAGCGTAGACCTAGCGGGGTACGAGCAGTACTTC. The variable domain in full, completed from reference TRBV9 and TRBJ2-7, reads DSGVTQTPKHLITATGQRVTLRCSPRSGDLSVYWYQQSLDQGLQFLIQYYNGEERAKGNILERFSAQQFPDLHSELNLSSLELGDSALYFCASSVDLAGYEQYFGPGTRLTVT.

CDR3 sequence: CASSLGMRRTEADEQYF. The CDR3 DNA reads as TGTGCCAGCAGCTTAGGAATGAGAAGGACAGAAGCGGACGAGCAGTACTTC. This chain connects TRBV11-3 to TRBJ2-7; the D gene is possibly TRBD1 (6 bases). Germline V gene lookup returns CDR1 SGHNT and CDR2 YENEEA. Trimming pared 1 base from V and 5 bases from J, leaving 21 bases between. The CDR3 spans 17 residues.

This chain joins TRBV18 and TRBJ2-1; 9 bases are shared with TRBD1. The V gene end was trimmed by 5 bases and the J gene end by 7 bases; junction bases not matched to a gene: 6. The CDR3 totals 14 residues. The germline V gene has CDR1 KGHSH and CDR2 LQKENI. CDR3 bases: TGTGCCAGCTCATCGGGACAGGGACCTAATGAGCAGTTCTTC. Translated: CASSSGQGPNEQFF.

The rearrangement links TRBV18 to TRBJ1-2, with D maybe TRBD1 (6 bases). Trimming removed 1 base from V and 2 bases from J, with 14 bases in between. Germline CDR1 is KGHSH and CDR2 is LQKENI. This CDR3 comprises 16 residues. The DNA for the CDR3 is TGTGCCAGCTCACCACGGTTGGACAGCTCGAACTATGGCTACACCTTC. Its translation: CASSPRLDSSNYGYTF. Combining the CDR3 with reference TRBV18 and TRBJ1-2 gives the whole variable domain NAGVMQNPRHLVRRRGQEARLRCSPMKGHSHVYWYRQLPEEGLKFMVYLQKENIIDESGMPKERFSAEFPKEGPSILRIQQVVRGDSAAYFCASSPRLDSSNYGYTFGSGTRLTVV.

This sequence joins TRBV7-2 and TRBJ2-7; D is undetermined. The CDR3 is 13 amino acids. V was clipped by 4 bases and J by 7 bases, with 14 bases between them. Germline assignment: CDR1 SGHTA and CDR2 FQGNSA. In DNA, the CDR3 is TGTGCCAGCAGCTCCACCAGATCCTCAGAGCAGTACTTC. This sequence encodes CASSSTRSSEQYF.

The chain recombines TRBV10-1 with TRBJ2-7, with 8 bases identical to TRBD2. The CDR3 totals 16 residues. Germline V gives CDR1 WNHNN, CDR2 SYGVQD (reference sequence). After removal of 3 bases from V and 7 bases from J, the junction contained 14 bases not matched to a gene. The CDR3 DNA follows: TGCGCCAGCAGTGACGGCGGGGGGCCTTTCATAGGGGAGCAGTACTTC. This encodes CASSDGGGPFIGEQYF.

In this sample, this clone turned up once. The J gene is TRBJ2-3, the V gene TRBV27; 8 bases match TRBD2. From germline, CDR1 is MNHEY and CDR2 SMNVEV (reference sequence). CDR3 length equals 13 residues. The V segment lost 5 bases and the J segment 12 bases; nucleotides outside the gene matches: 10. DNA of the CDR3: TGTGCCAGCAGTCATGGGAGCGGGAGCCCCCAGTATTTT. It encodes CASSHGSGSPQYF.

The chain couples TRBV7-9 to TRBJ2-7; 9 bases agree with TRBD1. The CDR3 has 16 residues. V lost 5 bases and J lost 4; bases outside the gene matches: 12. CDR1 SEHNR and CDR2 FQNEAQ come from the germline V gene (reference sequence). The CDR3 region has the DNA TGTGCCAGCAGCGTACTTGCCGGGACAGGGACTTACGAGCAGTACTTC. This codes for CASSVLAGTGTYEQYF.

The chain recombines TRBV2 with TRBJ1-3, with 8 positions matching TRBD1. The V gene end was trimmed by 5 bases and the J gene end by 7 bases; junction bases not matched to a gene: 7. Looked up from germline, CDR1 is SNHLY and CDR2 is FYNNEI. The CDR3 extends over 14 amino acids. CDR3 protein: CASSIMGQDNTIYF. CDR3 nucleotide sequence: TGTGCCAGCAGTATAATGGGACAGGATAACACCATATATTTT.

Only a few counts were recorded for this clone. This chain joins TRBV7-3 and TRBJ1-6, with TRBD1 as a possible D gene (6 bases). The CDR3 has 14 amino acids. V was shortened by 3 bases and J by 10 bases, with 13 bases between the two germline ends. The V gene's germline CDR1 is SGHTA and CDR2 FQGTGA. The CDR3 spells CASSFRGRGSPLHF. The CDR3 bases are TGTGCCAGCAGCTTCAGGGGTCGCGGGTCACCCCTCCACTTT.

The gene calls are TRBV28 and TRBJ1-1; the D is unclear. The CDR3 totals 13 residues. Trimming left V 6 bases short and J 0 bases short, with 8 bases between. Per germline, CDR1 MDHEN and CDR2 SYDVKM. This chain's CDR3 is CASRRLLNTEAFF. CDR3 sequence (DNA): TGTGCCAGCAGAAGACTGCTGAACACTGAAGCTTTCTTT.

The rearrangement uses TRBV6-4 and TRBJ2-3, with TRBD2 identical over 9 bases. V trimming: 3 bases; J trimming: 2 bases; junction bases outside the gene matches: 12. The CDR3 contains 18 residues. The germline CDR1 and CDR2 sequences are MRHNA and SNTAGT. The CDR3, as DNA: TGTGCCAGCAGTGATAAGCCTTTAGCGGGAGTTACCACAGATACGCAGTATTTT. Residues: CASSDKPLAGVTTDTQYF.

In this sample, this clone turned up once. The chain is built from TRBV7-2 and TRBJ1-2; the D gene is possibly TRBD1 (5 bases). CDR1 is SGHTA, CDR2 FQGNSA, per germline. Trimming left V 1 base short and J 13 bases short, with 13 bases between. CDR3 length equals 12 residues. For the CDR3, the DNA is TGTGCCAGCAGCTTAGAAGCAGGGCCGGCCACCTTC. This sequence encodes CASSLEAGPATF.

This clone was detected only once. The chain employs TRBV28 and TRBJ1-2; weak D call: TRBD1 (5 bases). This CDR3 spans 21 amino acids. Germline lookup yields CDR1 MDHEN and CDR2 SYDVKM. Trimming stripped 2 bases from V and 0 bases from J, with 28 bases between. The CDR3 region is CASSLGGLGNPDRHTNYGYTF. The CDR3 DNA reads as TGTGCCAGCAGTTTAGGGGGGTTGGGTAACCCAGATCGACATACTAACTATGGCTACACCTTC.

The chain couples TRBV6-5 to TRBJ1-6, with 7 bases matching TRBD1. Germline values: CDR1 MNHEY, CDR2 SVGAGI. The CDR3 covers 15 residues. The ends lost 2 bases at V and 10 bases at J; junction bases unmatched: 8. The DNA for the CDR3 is TGTGCCAGCAGTTACGTTTCGGCAGGGGGATCACCCCTCCACTTT. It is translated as CASSYVSAGGSPLHF.

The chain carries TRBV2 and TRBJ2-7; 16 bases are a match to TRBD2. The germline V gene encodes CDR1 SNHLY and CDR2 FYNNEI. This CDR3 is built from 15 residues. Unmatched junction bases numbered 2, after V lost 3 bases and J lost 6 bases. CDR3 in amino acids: CASSEGLAGGVEQYF. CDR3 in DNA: TGTGCCAGCAGTGAGGGACTAGCGGGGGGGGTCGAGCAGTACTTC.

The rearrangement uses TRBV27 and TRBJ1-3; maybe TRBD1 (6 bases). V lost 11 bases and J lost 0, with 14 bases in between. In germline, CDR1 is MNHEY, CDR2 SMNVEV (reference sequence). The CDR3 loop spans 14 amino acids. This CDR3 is CACTQDSSGNTIYF. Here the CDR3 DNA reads TGTGCCTGCACCCAGGACAGCTCTGGAAACACCATATATTTT.

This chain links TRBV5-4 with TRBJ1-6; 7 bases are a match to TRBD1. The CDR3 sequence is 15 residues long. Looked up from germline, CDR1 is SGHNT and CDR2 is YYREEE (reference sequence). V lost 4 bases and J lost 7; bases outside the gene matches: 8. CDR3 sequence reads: CASSVDRAANSPLHF. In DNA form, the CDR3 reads TGTGCCAGCAGCGTTGACAGGGCTGCCAATTCACCCCTCCACTTT.